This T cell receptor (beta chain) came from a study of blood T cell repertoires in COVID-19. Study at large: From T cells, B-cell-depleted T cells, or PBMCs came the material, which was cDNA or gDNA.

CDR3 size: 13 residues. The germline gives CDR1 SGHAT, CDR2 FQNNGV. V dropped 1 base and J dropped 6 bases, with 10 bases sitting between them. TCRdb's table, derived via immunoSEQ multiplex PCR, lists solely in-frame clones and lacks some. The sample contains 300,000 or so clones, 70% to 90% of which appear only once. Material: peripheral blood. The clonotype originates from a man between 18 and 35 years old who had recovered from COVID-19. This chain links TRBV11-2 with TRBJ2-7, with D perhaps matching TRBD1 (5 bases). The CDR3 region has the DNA TGTGCCAGCAGCTTAGCTCTAGGGGTCGAGCAGTACTTC. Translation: CASSLALGVEQYF.